The rows below give T cell receptor beta chains drawn from one sample of a study of T-cell memory formation after mild COVID-19. From the 5' RACE reads, TCRdb called clonotypes with MiXCR, one entry per CDR3 protein. The sample contains about 390,000 distinct CDR3 sequences, 15% to 20% of which appear only once. Material for sequencing was PBMCs or a T cell subset sorted from them (not recorded which). The origin of the receptors is a man between 18 and 35 years old who had mild COVID-19 (a few samples of this study predate the infection). Cell type and time point are not known. CDR3s include the opening cysteine and the closing phenylalanine or tryptophan. The D gene is left open where the match is weak. Size is stated for part of the rows, as once, few or many counts, or as a class when the clone is expanded.

d_call	j_call	v_call	clone_size	cdr3_nt	cdr3_aa
TRBD1	TRBJ2-7	TRBV4-2	many	TGTGCCAGCAGCCAAAGGACAGGGGCTGTCACCTACGAGCAGTACTTC	CASSQRTGAVTYEQYF
TRBD2	TRBJ2-2	TRBV20-1	few	TGCAGTGCCCTGCCGGGACTAGTCCGCACCGGGGAGCTGTTTTTT	CSALPGLVRTGELFF
-	TRBJ1-6	TRBV9	-	TGTGCCAGCAGCGTAGCGGGGACTAATTCACCCCTCCACTTT	CASSVAGTNSPLHF
-	TRBJ1-1	TRBV10-3	-	TGTGCCATCAGTGAGGGACAGCCTAATTTGCTGACTGAAGCTTTCTTT	CAISEGQPNLLTEAFF
TRBD2	TRBJ2-1	TRBV5-5	-	TGTGCCAGCAGCCTCCTCCCCCGACTAGCGGGATTCTACAATGAGCAGTTCTTC	CASSLLPRLAGFYNEQFF
-	TRBJ1-2	TRBV6-1	-	TGTGCCAGCAGCAGGGCTGCTAACTATGGCTACACCTTC	CASSRAANYGYTF
-	TRBJ2-3	TRBV29-1	-	TGCAGCATCAGAGGCACAGATACGCAGTATTTT	CSIRGTDTQYF
-	TRBJ2-7	TRBV7-3	few	TGTGCCAGCAGCCCCTTCGATGGGGGGCCAAACGAGCAGTACTTC	CASSPFDGGPNEQYF
-	TRBJ2-3	TRBV7-6	many	TGTGCCAGCAGCTTAGGCCGTCTAGATACGCAGTATTTT	CASSLGRLDTQYF
-	TRBJ1-1	TRBV20-1	-	TGCAGTGCTCCCGGGAAACTGAACACTGAAGCTTTCTTT	CSAPGKLNTEAFF
-	TRBJ2-2	TRBV7-2	few	TGTGCCAGCACCCATTGGAGGGGCGGCAGGAACACCGGGGAGCTGTTTTTT	CASTHWRGGRNTGELFF
TRBD2	TRBJ2-2	TRBV4-2	-	TGTGCCAGCAGCGCAGCGGGGGAGAACACCGGGGAGCTGTTTTTT	CASSAAGENTGELFF
-	TRBJ2-1	TRBV5-1	many	TGCGCCAGCAGCGACCCAGGGTCCGGTTACAATGAGCAGTTCTTC	CASSDPGSGYNEQFF
-	TRBJ2-5	TRBV2	-	TGTGCCAGCAGTAGGGGCGTCGGGCGAGAGACCCAGTACTTC	CASSRGVGRETQYF
-	TRBJ1-1	TRBV5-1	-	TGCGCCAGCAGCTTGCGATGGAGGGGGAACACTGAAGCTTTCTTT	CASSLRWRGNTEAFF
TRBD1	TRBJ2-1	TRBV7-6	few	TGTGCCAGCAGCCACCCGGCGACAGGGGGCAACTACAATGAGCAGTTCTTC	CASSHPATGGNYNEQFF
-	TRBJ1-1	TRBV7-2	few	TGTGCCAGCAGCTTAGCGCCGGGGGGACCCGCTTTCTTT	CASSLAPGGPAFF
-	TRBJ2-2	TRBV29-1	few	TGCAGCGTTGATTCCCGCTCTGCAGGGCTGAATACCGGGGAGCTGTTTTTT	CSVDSRSAGLNTGELFF
-	TRBJ2-1	TRBV7-8	few	TGTGCCAGCAGCTTTCAGGGGTCGGTCAATGAGCAGTTCTTC	CASSFQGSVNEQFF
-	TRBJ2-2	TRBV23-1	-	TGCGCCAGCAGTCAATCATGGGACACCGGTACCGGGGAGCTGTTTTTT	CASSQSWDTGTGELFF
TRBD1	TRBJ1-2	TRBV7-9	many	TGCGCCAGCAGCTTGGGACAGTATGGCTACACCTTC	CASSLGQYGYTF
TRBD1	TRBJ2-3	TRBV28	-	TGTGCCAGCAGTCCTAGGGACAGGGCAGATACGCAGTATTTT	CASSPRDRADTQYF
-	TRBJ2-2	TRBV29-1	-	TGCAGCGTTGAGGTGGGGCTTTCAGCGAACACCGGGGAGCTGTTTTTT	CSVEVGLSANTGELFF
TRBD2	TRBJ2-2	TRBV4-3	-	TGCGCCAGCAGCCGGACTCTAGCGGGGGGGCCCGGGGAGCTGTTTTTT	CASSRTLAGGPGELFF
-	TRBJ1-5	TRBV20-1	many	TGCAGTGCTAGCGTAGGCCCTAGCAATCAGCCCCAGCATTTT	CSASVGPSNQPQHF
-	TRBJ2-5	TRBV29-1	-	TGCAGCGTTGAAAGTCAGGGGTTGAAGACCCAGTACTTC	CSVESQGLKTQYF
-	TRBJ1-2	TRBV6-5	-	TGTGCCAGCAGTCCCGGGACTTTTAACTATGGCTACACCTTC	CASSPGTFNYGYTF
TRBD1	TRBJ2-5	TRBV5-1	many	TGCGCCAGCAGCTTTTTCGGGACAGGCACCCAAGAGACCCAGTACTTC	CASSFFGTGTQETQYF
TRBD1	TRBJ1-1	TRBV6-2/TRBV6-3	-	TGTGCCAGGCAGGGGGCCGTGATAACTGAAGCTTTCTTT	CARQGAVITEAFF
-	TRBJ2-1	TRBV7-8	-	TGTGCCAGCAGCTTATGGCCCCCACGTATGGATGAGCAGTTCTTC	CASSLWPPRMDEQFF
TRBD1	TRBJ2-4	TRBV7-3	-	TGTGCCAGCAGACCGGGACAGTCCCCACTAGCCAAAAACATTCAGTACTTC	CASRPGQSPLAKNIQYF
TRBD2	TRBJ2-1	TRBV6-2/TRBV6-3	few	TGTGCCAGCAGTCCAAGCGGGGGGCCTCACAATGAGCAGTTCTTC	CASSPSGGPHNEQFF
-	TRBJ2-1	TRBV27	-	TGTGCCAGCAGTTTAGGACTCCGGGACAACCACAATGAGCAGTTCTTC	CASSLGLRDNHNEQFF
TRBD1	TRBJ1-3	TRBV10-3	few	TGTGCCATCAGTGGGACAGGGGTGAACTCTGGAAACACCATATATTTT	CAISGTGVNSGNTIYF
-	TRBJ2-3	TRBV20-1	many	TGCAGTGCTAGAGATACGCGGGGAACTGAGACAGATACGCAGTATTTT	CSARDTRGTETDTQYF
-	TRBJ2-5	TRBV12-3/TRBV12-4	many	TGTGCCAGCAGTTTAGGCGAGCGAGAGACCCAGTACTTC	CASSLGERETQYF
-	TRBJ1-5	TRBV7-9	-	TGTGCCAGCAGCCAGGGACGGTTGGGCAATCAGCCCCAGCATTTT	CASSQGRLGNQPQHF
-	TRBJ1-1	TRBV5-1	-	TGCGCCAGCAGCCTGGACCCCGGGGGCACTGAAGCTTTCTTT	CASSLDPGGTEAFF
-	TRBJ1-1	TRBV6-6	few	TGTGCCAGCAGTTACGCCGGGACACCGAACACTGAAGCTTTCTTT	CASSYAGTPNTEAFF
-	TRBJ2-5	TRBV5-1	few	TGCGCCAGCAGCTTGGCGCTAGGGCAGGAGATGGGGACCCAGTACTTC	CASSLALGQEMGTQYF